This paragraph reports one T cell receptor beta chain. Its antigen remains unidentified. V shed 2 bases and J shed 4 bases, with 15 bases lying between them. The CDR3 loop spans 16 amino acids. Germline V gene sequence: CDR1 MDHEN, CDR2 SYDVKM. The sample comes from a study of beta chain features in type 1 diabetes. Notes on the study in general: There was a moderate but significant shortening of TCRB CDR3s in all four CD4+ subsets of Type 1 diabetes patients.

The study reverse transcribed the entire isolated RNA, so it sequenced expressed TCRB transcripts. Sequencing was performed with immunoSEQ multiplex PCR; in TCRdb, only in-frame clones are kept and a portion is missing. Counted here are hundreds of thousands of clones, roughly an eighth occurring once; the ten biggest clones make up 0.015% to 0.02%. The receptor was isolated from a man between 25 and 39 years old with type 1 diabetes. Input material: naive CD4+ T cells from blood. V and J are TRBV28 and TRBJ1-3; D is possibly TRBD1 (6 bases). The CDR3 spells CASSLNGGASGNTIYF. As DNA, the CDR3 is TGTGCCAGCAGTTTAAATGGGGGGGCCTCGGGAAACACCATATATTTT.